The T cell receptor (beta chain) under discussion was sequenced for a study of regulatory T cells in long-lasting Graves disease. Study-level findings and limits: Preferential use of TRBV28, TRBJ1-2 and TRBJ2-5 was seen in persistent disease.

HTBI primers from iRepertoire and Arm-PCR of CDR3 regions yielded the TCR beta libraries. TCRdb called the multiplex PCR reads again in MiXCR, with one record for every CDR3 protein. This sample carries around 400,000 distinct CDR3 sequences, roughly a sixth of them seen once, and the ten largest clones take roughly 20%. V was trimmed by 10 bases and J by 0 bases, leaving 9 bases between them. The CDR3 is 12 amino acids. Germline V gene sequence: CDR1 SNHLY, CDR2 FYNNEI. Indicated time point: newly diagnosed GD, antithyroid drugs for less than 3 months. Following extraction of RNA from PBMCs, that RNA was used to make the TCR library. The sample holds many counts of this clonotype. Its target is not known.

The sequence came from a female donor with Graves disease. Source: peripheral blood mononuclear cells (PBMCs), taken at new diagnosis, from a patient treated with antithyroid drugs. The chain uses TRBV2 and TRBJ1-1; D is undetermined. CDR3 sequence: CATYAVNTEAFF. The CDR3 bases are TGTGCCACTTACGCGGTGAACACTGAAGCTTTCTTT.